This T cell receptor beta chain was sequenced in a study of immune evolution from preneoplasia to lung adenocarcinoma. Regarding the study as a whole: Normal lung had highest clonality; later lesions appeared denser, more diverse.

H&E slides confirmed each diagnosis, reviewed by two pathologists independently. Remarks on this clone: Its specificity is unknown.

Repertoires were generated with immunoSEQ multiplex PCR, while TCRdb's copy carries only in-frame clones and drops some. In the table there are roughly 4,000 clones, roughly 73% of which are singletons. Material: FFPE lung adenocarcinoma in situ tissue. The source is a person aged 55-80 years with lung adenocarcinoma.

Here the CDR3 reads CASRTPGGGEKLFF. The CDR3 DNA sequence: TGCGCCAGCCGGACTCCAGGGGGGGGCGAAAAACTGTTTTTT. The rearrangement links TRBV4-1 to TRBJ1-4, with 7 positions matching TRBD1. This CDR3 has 14 amino acids. The junction had 11 bases not matched to a gene; V was cut back by 8 bases and J by 8 bases. Germline values: CDR1 MGHRA, CDR2 YSYEKL.